Sequencing of this TCR beta chain was carried out in a study of CD8+ T cells in alopecia areata. Study background: Treatment of the treated patients consisted of oral tofacitinib, 5 to 10 mg twice daily. People stayed on tofacitinib for 6 to 18 months, then stopped the drug for 6 months.

cDNA prepared by RNA extraction and subsequent reverse transcription served as the template for sequencing. Clones were read by immunoSEQ multiplex PCR, and TCRdb kept only the in-frame ones, dropping some. Of about 120,000 clones listed, approximately 49% are singletons. The study team obtained lesional scalp punch biopsies and peripheral blood from alopecia areata patients. This CDR3 region has 12 residues. Germline V gene data show CDR1 as LGHNT and CDR2 as FRNRAP. Trimming left V 6 bases short and J 8 bases short, with 12 bases between. Study findings and constraints: Clonality was higher in lesional than normal scalp, especially in alopecia totalis/universalis.

This clone was recorded a few times. Its specificity is not known. The material sequenced was CD8+ T cells sorted from blood, taken at week 0. J is TRBJ2-3 and V is TRBV12-5; the D is unclear. The TCR comes from a human donor with alopecia areata. The CDR3 loop is CASGLYSGTQYF. The CDR3 DNA reads TGTGCTAGTGGCCTGTACAGTGGTACGCAGTATTTT.